Listed below are T cell receptor beta chains from one sample, sequenced in a study of blood T cell repertoires in COVID-19. This table comes from immunoSEQ multiplex PCR, and its TCRdb copy is limited to in-frame clones, with some not included. The table includes about 69,000 clones, around 79% detected once. The source material was peripheral blood. All receptors come from a man aged 55 to 70 with acute or convalescent COVID-19. Each CDR3 is given with its conserved first and last residue. The order of the fields is D gene, J gene, clone size, V gene, CDR3 protein, CDR3 DNA. The D gene is left open where the match is weak. Rows may omit the clone size; those that give it use once, few, many or a size class.

d_gene: TRBD1; j_gene: TRBJ2-7; abundance: NA; v_gene: TRBV7-2; CDR3aa: CASKNGQGAYEQYF; CDR3nt: TGTGCCAGCAAAAATGGACAGGGGGCTTACGAGCAGTACTTC
d_gene: TRBD2; j_gene: TRBJ2-2; abundance: NA; v_gene: TRBV27; CDR3aa: CASSLTSGGFGELFF; CDR3nt: TGTGCCAGCAGTTTAACTAGCGGGGGGTTCGGGGAGCTGTTTTTT
d_gene: TRBD1; j_gene: TRBJ1-2; abundance: NA; v_gene: TRBV6-5; CDR3aa: CASSTTTGGYGYTF; CDR3nt: TGTGCCAGCAGTACCACCACAGGGGGCTATGGCTACACCTTC
d_gene: TRBD1; j_gene: TRBJ1-2; abundance: NA; v_gene: TRBV27; CDR3aa: CASSFEGDRGLGGYTF; CDR3nt: TGTGCCAGCAGTTTTGAGGGAGACAGGGGATTAGGAGGCTACACCTTC
d_gene: TRBD1; j_gene: TRBJ2-7; abundance: NA; v_gene: TRBV7-8; CDR3aa: CASSLEGAGSFYEQYF; CDR3nt: TGTGCCAGCAGCTTAGAGGGGGCAGGGAGTTTTTACGAGCAGTACTTC
d_gene: NA; j_gene: TRBJ2-5; abundance: NA; v_gene: TRBV5-4; CDR3aa: CASSLSGGIQETQYF; CDR3nt: TGTGCCAGCAGCTTGTCGGGGGGCATACAAGAGACCCAGTACTTC
d_gene: NA; j_gene: TRBJ2-2; abundance: NA; v_gene: TRBV5-1; CDR3aa: CASSLMAVANTGELFF; CDR3nt: TGCGCCAGCAGCTTGATGGCAGTCGCGAACACCGGGGAGCTGTTTTTT
d_gene: TRBD1; j_gene: TRBJ1-6; abundance: few; v_gene: TRBV18; CDR3aa: CASSPETGADSPLHF; CDR3nt: TGTGCCAGCTCACCGGAGACAGGGGCTGATTCACCCCTCCACTTT
d_gene: NA; j_gene: TRBJ1-2; abundance: NA; v_gene: TRBV29-1; CDR3aa: CSVNSRNYGYTF; CDR3nt: TGCAGCGTTAACAGCCGAAACTATGGCTACACCTTC
d_gene: NA; j_gene: TRBJ2-7; abundance: few; v_gene: TRBV6-1; CDR3aa: CASSEAPGVIYEQYF; CDR3nt: TGTGCCAGCAGTGAAGCCCCAGGGGTGATCTACGAGCAGTACTTC
d_gene: NA; j_gene: TRBJ2-4; abundance: NA; v_gene: TRBV6-5; CDR3aa: CASRTQGGKNIQYF; CDR3nt: TGTGCCAGCAGGACTCAGGGGGGCAAAAACATTCAGTACTTC
d_gene: TRBD2; j_gene: TRBJ2-7; abundance: NA; v_gene: TRBV7-9; CDR3aa: CASSTRLAGPSYEQYF; CDR3nt: TGTGCCAGCAGCACCCGACTAGCGGGGCCCTCCTACGAGCAGTACTTC
d_gene: NA; j_gene: TRBJ1-1; abundance: NA; v_gene: TRBV6-5; CDR3aa: CASITSSNTEAFF; CDR3nt: TGTGCCAGCATCACTTCCTCGAACACTGAAGCTTTCTTT
d_gene: TRBD1; j_gene: TRBJ1-5; abundance: NA; v_gene: TRBV2; CDR3aa: CASSPDGQDQPQHF; CDR3nt: TGTGCCAGCAGTCCCGATGGACAGGACCAGCCCCAGCATTTT
d_gene: TRBD1; j_gene: TRBJ2-2; abundance: NA; v_gene: TRBV19; CDR3aa: CASSMTGYTGELFF; CDR3nt: TGTGCCAGTAGTATGACAGGGTACACCGGGGAGCTGTTTTTT
d_gene: TRBD1; j_gene: TRBJ2-7; abundance: once; v_gene: TRBV19; CDR3aa: CASAGDRGLKEQYF; CDR3nt: TGTGCCAGTGCCGGGGACAGGGGGTTGAAGGAGCAGTACTTC
d_gene: TRBD1; j_gene: TRBJ2-2; abundance: NA; v_gene: TRBV7-7; CDR3aa: CASSSSGTANTGELFF; CDR3nt: TGTGCTAGCAGCTCATCCGGGACAGCGAACACCGGGGAGCTGTTTTTT
d_gene: NA; j_gene: TRBJ1-5; abundance: NA; v_gene: TRBV7-2; CDR3aa: CASSLTGTSNQPQHF; CDR3nt: TGTGCCAGCAGCTTAACAGGGACTAGCAATCAGCCCCAGCATTTT
d_gene: NA; j_gene: TRBJ1-2; abundance: NA; v_gene: TRBV20-1; CDR3aa: CSATTDSLVTF; CDR3nt: TGCAGTGCAACTACCGACTCGCTAGTCACCTTC
d_gene: NA; j_gene: TRBJ2-7; abundance: NA; v_gene: TRBV5-1; CDR3aa: CASSRQDSYEQYF; CDR3nt: TGCGCCAGCAGTAGACAGGACTCCTACGAGCAGTACTTC
d_gene: TRBD1; j_gene: TRBJ2-7; abundance: NA; v_gene: TRBV3-1/TRBV3-2; CDR3aa: CASGRQGAMYF; CDR3nt: TGTGCCAGCGGCCGACAGGGGGCTATGTACTTC
d_gene: TRBD2; j_gene: TRBJ2-1; abundance: once; v_gene: TRBV5-1; CDR3aa: CASSLGTSGGAQLYNEQFF; CDR3nt: TGCGCCAGCAGCTTGGGGACTAGCGGGGGGGCTCAATTATACAATGAGCAGTTCTTC
d_gene: NA; j_gene: TRBJ2-2; abundance: NA; v_gene: TRBV5-8; CDR3aa: CASSLGRGRELFF; CDR3nt: TGTGCCAGCAGCTTGGGCAGGGGACGGGAGCTGTTTTTT
d_gene: NA; j_gene: TRBJ1-2; abundance: once; v_gene: TRBV5-8; CDR3aa: CASSLEAGNGYTF; CDR3nt: TGTGCCAGCAGCTTGGAGGCAGGGAATGGCTACACCTTC
d_gene: TRBD1; j_gene: TRBJ2-1; abundance: NA; v_gene: TRBV4-3; CDR3aa: CASSQDYRGGYNEQFF; CDR3nt: TGCGCCAGCAGCCAAGATTACAGGGGTGGGTACAATGAGCAGTTCTTC
d_gene: NA; j_gene: TRBJ1-2; abundance: few; v_gene: TRBV7-9; CDR3aa: CASSPDGANYGYTF; CDR3nt: TGTGCCAGCAGCCCGGACGGGGCTAACTATGGCTACACCTTC
d_gene: TRBD1; j_gene: TRBJ2-7; abundance: NA; v_gene: TRBV19; CDR3aa: CASSSGTGEYEQYF; CDR3nt: TGTGCCAGTAGTTCGGGGACAGGGGAGTACGAGCAGTACTTC
d_gene: NA; j_gene: TRBJ2-1; abundance: once; v_gene: TRBV7-3; CDR3aa: CASSPSDRAYNEQFF; CDR3nt: TGTGCCAGCAGCCCTAGCGACAGGGCCTACAATGAGCAGTTCTTC
d_gene: NA; j_gene: TRBJ1-3; abundance: few; v_gene: TRBV3-1/TRBV3-2; CDR3aa: CASSRGQGTGNTIYF; CDR3nt: TGTGCCAGCAGCCGCGGGCAAGGGACTGGAAACACCATATATTTT
d_gene: TRBD1; j_gene: TRBJ1-5; abundance: NA; v_gene: TRBV6-2/TRBV6-3; CDR3aa: CASSYSGTGTQPQHF; CDR3nt: TGTGCCAGCAGTTACTCCGGGACAGGGACTCAGCCCCAGCATTTT
d_gene: TRBD1; j_gene: TRBJ1-1; abundance: NA; v_gene: TRBV5-6; CDR3aa: CASSLGDRFEAFF; CDR3nt: TGTGCCAGCAGCTTGGGGGACAGGTTTGAAGCTTTCTTT
d_gene: NA; j_gene: TRBJ2-5; abundance: NA; v_gene: TRBV12-2; CDR3aa: CASRLVTPTYQETQYF; CDR3nt: TGTGCAAGTCGCTTAGTAACACCCACGTACCAAGAGACCCAGTACTTC
d_gene: TRBD2; j_gene: TRBJ2-3; abundance: NA; v_gene: TRBV28; CDR3aa: CASSSPSGGANTQYF; CDR3nt: TGTGCCAGCAGTAGTCCTAGCGGGGGCGCGAATACGCAGTATTTT
d_gene: NA; j_gene: TRBJ1-5; abundance: NA; v_gene: TRBV7-2; CDR3aa: CASSRQGDQPQHF; CDR3nt: TGTGCCAGCAGCCGACAAGGGGATCAGCCCCAGCATTTT
d_gene: NA; j_gene: TRBJ1-2; abundance: few; v_gene: TRBV29-1; CDR3aa: CSVGQGVFSGYTF; CDR3nt: TGCAGCGTTGGGCAGGGTGTCTTTAGTGGCTACACCTTC
d_gene: NA; j_gene: TRBJ2-3; abundance: NA; v_gene: TRBV24-1; CDR3aa: CATSDQTGWDTDTQYF; CDR3nt: TGTGCCACCAGTGACCAGACAGGTTGGGACACAGATACGCAGTATTTT
d_gene: NA; j_gene: TRBJ1-6; abundance: NA; v_gene: TRBV7-6; CDR3aa: CASSSQGNSPLHF; CDR3nt: TGTGCCAGCAGCTCCCAGGGGAATTCACCCCTCCACTTT
d_gene: NA; j_gene: TRBJ2-1; abundance: NA; v_gene: TRBV9; CDR3aa: CASSVVGAAQQFF; CDR3nt: TGTGCCAGCAGCGTAGTAGGGGCAGCCCAGCAGTTCTTC
d_gene: NA; j_gene: TRBJ1-2; abundance: NA; v_gene: TRBV7-8; CDR3aa: CASSLVKGQGKSHGYTF; CDR3nt: TGTGCCAGCAGCTTAGTCAAGGGCCAGGGGAAATCCCATGGCTACACCTTC
d_gene: TRBD2; j_gene: TRBJ2-1; abundance: NA; v_gene: TRBV7-3; CDR3aa: CASSLTTSGVYNEQFF; CDR3nt: TGTGCCAGCAGCTTAACAACTAGCGGGGTTTACAATGAGCAGTTCTTC
d_gene: NA; j_gene: TRBJ1-1; abundance: NA; v_gene: TRBV20-1; CDR3aa: CSASGNTEAFF; CDR3nt: TGCAGTGCTTCGGGGAACACTGAAGCTTTCTTT